The clone carrying this T cell receptor (beta chain) was counted between two and nine times. What it recognizes is unknown. V dropped 2 bases and J dropped 3; count of bases not matched to a gene: 9. The CDR3 is 17 amino acids. Germline V gives CDR1 MNHEY, CDR2 SVGAGI. Quantitative 5'-RACE with molecular barcodes was used to make the TCR beta libraries. Each CDR3 protein is one row after TCRdb ran MiXCR on the 5' RACE reads. The sample consists of approximately 540,000 distinct CDR3 sequences, 9.5% to 15% of them appearing once. These data are taken from a study of CD8 T cells in ankylosing spondylitis. Study outcomes and limitations: Significant enrichment of disease-linked clones was reportedly seen in matched ankylosing spondylitis synovial fluid. It appeared that ankylosing spondylitis blood was characterized by a TCR beta motif of several highly homologous variants.

This chain joins TRBV6-5 and TRBJ2-3, with 9 bases matching TRBD2. Source material: blood, either unsorted or a sorted T cell fraction (not recorded which). The TCR comes from a male donor with ankylosing spondylitis. The CDR3 region is CASSYTLSGSRTDTQYF. For the CDR3, the DNA is TGTGCCAGCAGTTACACCCTTAGCGGGAGTCGGACAGATACGCAGTATTTT.